The rows below give T cell receptor beta chains drawn from one sample of a study of Graves' ophthalmopathy and Graves' hyperthyroidism. MiXCR was run by TCRdb on the multiplex PCR reads, yielding one entry per CDR3 protein. The sample shows about 1.1 million distinct CDR3 sequences, approximately 35% of them seen only once. The sample was peripheral blood or thyroid tissue (not recorded which). The source of these receptors is an adult man with Graves' hyperthyroidism. The CDR3 runs from the conserved cysteine through the conserved F or W. D genes are given only for firm matches. Clone size is given for some rows only: seen once, a few or many times, or a class if the clone is expanded.

clone_size,j_call,v_call,d_call,cdr3_nt,cdr3_aa
few,TRBJ1-1,TRBV6-5,TRBD1,TGTGCCAGCAACCGACACGACAGGGCTCGGAACACTGAAGCTTTCTTT,CASNRHDRARNTEAFF
few,TRBJ1-3,TRBV9,.,TGTGCCAGCAGCGTAGCGGGGGATAGTAGAAACACCATATATTTT,CASSVAGDSRNTIYF
.,TRBJ1-2,TRBV3-1,.,TGTGCCAGCAGCCCCATAGGCCTCGGCTATGGCTACACCTTC,CASSPIGLGYGYTF
.,TRBJ1-5,TRBV29-1,TRBD1,TGTGCCGCTACAGGGGTCAGTCAGCCCCAGCATTTT,CAATGVSQPQHF
.,TRBJ2-5,TRBV9,.,TGTGCCAGCAGCGGAACGGAGGAGGGCCTTATGGAGACCCAGTACTTC,CASSGTEEGLMETQYF
many,TRBJ1-1,TRBV7-9,.,TGTGCCAGCAGCCCCCTTACAAAGGAAGCTTTCTTT,CASSPLTKEAFF
few,TRBJ2-7,TRBV7-2,.,TGTGCCAGCAGCTTAGGTATGCTGGGCTACGAGCAGTACTTC,CASSLGMLGYEQYF
many,TRBJ1-3,TRBV7-8,.,TGTGCCAGCAGCTTACGGCCCACAGGGTTTGGAAACACCATATATTTT,CASSLRPTGFGNTIYF
many,TRBJ1-3,TRBV29-1,.,TGCAGCGCCTGGGACGGAAACTCTGGAAACACCATATATTTT,CSAWDGNSGNTIYF
.,TRBJ1-1,TRBV28,.,TGTGCCAGCAGTTCACGAGGATATAACACTGAAGCTTTCTTT,CASSSRGYNTEAFF